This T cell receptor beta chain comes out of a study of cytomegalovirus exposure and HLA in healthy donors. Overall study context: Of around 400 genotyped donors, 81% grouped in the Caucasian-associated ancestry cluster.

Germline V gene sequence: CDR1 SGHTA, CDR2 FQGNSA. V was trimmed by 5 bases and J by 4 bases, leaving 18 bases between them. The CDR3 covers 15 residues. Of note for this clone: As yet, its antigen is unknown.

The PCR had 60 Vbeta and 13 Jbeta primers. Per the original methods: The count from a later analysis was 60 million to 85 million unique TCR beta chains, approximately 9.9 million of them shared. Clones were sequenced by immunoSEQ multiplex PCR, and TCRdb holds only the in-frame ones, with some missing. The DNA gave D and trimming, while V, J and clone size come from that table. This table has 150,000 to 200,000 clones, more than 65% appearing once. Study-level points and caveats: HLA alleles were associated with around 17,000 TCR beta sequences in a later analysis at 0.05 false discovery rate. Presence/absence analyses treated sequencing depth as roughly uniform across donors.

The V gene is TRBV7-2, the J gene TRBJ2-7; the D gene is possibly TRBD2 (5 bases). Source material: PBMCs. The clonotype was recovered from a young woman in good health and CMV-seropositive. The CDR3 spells CASSGSDSVYYEQYF. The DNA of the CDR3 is TGTGCCAGCAGCGGGAGTGATAGTGTCTATTACGAGCAGTACTTC.